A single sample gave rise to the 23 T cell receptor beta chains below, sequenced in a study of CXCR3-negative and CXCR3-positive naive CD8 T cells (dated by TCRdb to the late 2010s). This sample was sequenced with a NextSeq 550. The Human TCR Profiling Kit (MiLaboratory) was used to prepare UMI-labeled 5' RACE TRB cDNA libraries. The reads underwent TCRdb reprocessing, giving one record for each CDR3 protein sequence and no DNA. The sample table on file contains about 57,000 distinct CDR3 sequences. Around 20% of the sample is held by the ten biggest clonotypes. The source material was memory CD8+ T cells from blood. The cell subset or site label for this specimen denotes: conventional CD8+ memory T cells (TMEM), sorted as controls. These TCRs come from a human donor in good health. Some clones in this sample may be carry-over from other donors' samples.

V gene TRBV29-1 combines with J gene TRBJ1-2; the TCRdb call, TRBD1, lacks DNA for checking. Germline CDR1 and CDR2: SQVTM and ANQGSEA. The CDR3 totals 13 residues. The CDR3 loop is CSVRTAYNYGYTF.

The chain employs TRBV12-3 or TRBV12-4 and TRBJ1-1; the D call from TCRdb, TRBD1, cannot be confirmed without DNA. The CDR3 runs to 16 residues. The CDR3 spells CASSPVQGPERAEAFF.

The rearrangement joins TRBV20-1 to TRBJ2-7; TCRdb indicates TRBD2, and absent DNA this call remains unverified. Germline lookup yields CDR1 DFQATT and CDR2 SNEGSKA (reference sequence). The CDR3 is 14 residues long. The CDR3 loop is CSARQGEGIYEQYF.

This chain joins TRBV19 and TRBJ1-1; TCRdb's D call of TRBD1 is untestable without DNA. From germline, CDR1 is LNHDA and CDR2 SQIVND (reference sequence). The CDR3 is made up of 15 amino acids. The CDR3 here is CASSRDRGNSAEAFF.

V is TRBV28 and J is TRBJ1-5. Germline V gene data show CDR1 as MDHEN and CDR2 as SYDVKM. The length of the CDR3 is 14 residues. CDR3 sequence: CASSLYGRNQPQHF.

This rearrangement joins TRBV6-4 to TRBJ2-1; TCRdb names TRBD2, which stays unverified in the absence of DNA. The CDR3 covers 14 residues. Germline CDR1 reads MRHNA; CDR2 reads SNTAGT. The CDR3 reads CASSEGASSGEQFF.

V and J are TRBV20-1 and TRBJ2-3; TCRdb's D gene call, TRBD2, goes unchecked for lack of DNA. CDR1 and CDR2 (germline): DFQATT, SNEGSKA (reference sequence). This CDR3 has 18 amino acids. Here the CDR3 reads CSARGYLSGRAVADTQYF.

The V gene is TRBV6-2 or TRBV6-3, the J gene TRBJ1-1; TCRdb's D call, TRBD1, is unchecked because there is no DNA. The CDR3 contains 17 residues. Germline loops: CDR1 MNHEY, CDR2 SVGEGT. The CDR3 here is CASSYSGGTRSDTEAFF.

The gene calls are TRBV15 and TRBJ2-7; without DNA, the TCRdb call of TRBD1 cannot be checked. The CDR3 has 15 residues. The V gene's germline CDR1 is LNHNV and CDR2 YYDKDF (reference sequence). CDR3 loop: CATSRGSGQGYEQYF.

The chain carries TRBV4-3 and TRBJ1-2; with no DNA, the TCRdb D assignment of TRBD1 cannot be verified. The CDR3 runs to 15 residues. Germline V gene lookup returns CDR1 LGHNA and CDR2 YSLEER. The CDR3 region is CASSQDRGGGYGYTF.

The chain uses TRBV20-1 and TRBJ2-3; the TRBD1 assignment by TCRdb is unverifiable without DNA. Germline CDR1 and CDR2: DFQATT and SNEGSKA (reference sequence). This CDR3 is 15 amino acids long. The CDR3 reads CSARVRGSGTDTQYF.

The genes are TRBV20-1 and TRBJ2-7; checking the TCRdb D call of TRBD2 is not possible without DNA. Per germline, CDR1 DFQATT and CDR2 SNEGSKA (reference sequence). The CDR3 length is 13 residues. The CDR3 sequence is CSASPLRTVEQYF.

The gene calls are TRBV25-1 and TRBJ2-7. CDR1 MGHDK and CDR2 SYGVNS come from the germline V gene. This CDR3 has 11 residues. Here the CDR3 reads CATGTFYEQYF.

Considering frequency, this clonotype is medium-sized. The CDR3 loop is CSAPPPGQGSTEAFF. The J gene is TRBJ1-1, the V gene TRBV20-1; with no DNA, the TCRdb D assignment of TRBD1 cannot be verified. Germline V gives CDR1 DFQATT, CDR2 SNEGSKA (reference sequence). The CDR3 loop spans 15 amino acids.

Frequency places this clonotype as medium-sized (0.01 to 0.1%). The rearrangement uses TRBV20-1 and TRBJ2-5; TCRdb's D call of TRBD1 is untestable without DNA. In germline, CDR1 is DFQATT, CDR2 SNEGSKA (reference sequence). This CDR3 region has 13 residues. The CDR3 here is CSAPRGESETQYF.

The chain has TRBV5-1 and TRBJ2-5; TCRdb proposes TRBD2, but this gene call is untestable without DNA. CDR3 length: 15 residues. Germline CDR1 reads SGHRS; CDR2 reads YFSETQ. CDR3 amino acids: CASSPTSGRVETQYF.

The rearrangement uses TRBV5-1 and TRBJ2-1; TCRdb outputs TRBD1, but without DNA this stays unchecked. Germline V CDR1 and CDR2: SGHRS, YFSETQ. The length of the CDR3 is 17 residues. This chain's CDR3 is CASGQTTPGVSYNEQFF.

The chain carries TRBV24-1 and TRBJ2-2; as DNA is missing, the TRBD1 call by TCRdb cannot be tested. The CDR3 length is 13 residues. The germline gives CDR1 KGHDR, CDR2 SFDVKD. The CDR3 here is CPGRCRGAGELFF.

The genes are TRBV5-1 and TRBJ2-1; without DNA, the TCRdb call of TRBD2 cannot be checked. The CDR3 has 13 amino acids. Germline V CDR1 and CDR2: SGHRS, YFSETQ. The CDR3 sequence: CASSAGTSNEQFF.

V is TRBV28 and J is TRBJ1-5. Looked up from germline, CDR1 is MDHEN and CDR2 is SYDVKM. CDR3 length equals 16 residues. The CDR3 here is CASSLRARKGGQPQRF.

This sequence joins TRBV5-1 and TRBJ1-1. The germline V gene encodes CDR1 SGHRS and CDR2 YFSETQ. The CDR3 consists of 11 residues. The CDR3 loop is CASSSGHEAFF. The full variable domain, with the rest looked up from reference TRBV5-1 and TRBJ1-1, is KAGVTQTPRYLIKTRGQQVTLSCSPISGHRSVSWYQQTPGQGLQFLFEYFSETQRNKGNFPGRFSGRQFSNSRSEMNVSTLELGDSALYLCASSSGHEAFFGQGTRLTVV.

This CDR3 reads CASSSGGSTEAFF. The genes are TRBV7-9 and TRBJ1-1. The CDR3 extends over 13 amino acids. CDR1 and CDR2 (germline): SEHNR, FQNEAQ (reference sequence). The full variable domain, its missing parts supplied by reference TRBV7-9 and TRBJ1-1, is DTGVSQNPRHKITKRGQNVTFRCDPISEHNRLYWYRQTLGQGPEFLTYFQNEAQLEKSRLLSDRFSAERPKGSFSTLEIQRTEQGDSAMYLCASSSGGSTEAFFGQGTRLTVV.

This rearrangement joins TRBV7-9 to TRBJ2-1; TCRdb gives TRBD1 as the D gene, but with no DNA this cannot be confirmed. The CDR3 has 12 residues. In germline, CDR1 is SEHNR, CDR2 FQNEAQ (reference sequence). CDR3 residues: CASSIPGDEQFF.